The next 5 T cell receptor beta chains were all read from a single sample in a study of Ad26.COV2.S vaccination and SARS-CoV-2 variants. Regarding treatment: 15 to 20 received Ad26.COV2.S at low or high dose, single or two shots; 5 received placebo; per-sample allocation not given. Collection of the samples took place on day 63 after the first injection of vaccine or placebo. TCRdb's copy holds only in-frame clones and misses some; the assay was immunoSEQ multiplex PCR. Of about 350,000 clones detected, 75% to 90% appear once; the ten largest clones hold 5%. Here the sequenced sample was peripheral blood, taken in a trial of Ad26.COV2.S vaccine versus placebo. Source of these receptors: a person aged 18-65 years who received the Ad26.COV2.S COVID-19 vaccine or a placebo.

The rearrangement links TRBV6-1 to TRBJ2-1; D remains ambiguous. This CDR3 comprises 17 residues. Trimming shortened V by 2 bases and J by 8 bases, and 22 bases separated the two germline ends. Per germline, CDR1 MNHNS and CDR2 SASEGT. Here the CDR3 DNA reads TGTGCCAGCAGTGAATTGATGAAAGGTTTTGGTGAAGATGAGCAGTTCTTC. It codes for CASSELMKGFGEDEQFF.

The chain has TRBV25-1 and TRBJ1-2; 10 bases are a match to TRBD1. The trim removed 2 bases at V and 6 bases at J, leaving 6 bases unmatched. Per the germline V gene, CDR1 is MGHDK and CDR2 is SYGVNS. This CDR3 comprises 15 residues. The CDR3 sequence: CASSERTGGRDGYTF. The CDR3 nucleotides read TGTGCCAGCAGTGAAAGGACAGGGGGAAGGGATGGCTACACCTTC.

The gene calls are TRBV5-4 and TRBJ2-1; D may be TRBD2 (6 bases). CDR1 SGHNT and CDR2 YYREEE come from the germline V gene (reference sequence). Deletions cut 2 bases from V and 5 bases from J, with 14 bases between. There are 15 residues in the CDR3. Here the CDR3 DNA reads TGTGCCAGCAGCTTTGGCGGGATAGGGAACAATGAGCAGTTCTTC. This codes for CASSFGGIGNNEQFF.

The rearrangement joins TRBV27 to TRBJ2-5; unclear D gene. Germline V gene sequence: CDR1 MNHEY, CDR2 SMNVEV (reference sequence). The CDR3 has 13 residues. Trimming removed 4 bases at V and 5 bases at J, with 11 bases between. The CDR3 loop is CASSSEFGETQYF. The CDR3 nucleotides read TGTGCCAGCAGTTCCGAATTCGGTGAGACCCAGTACTTC.

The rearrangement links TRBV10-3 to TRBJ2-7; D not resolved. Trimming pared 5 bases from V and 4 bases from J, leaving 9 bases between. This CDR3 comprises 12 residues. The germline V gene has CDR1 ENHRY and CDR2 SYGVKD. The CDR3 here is CAISMVSYEQYF. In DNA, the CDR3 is TGTGCCATCAGTATGGTCTCTTACGAGCAGTACTTC.